The 26 T cell receptor beta chains below were found in one sample sequenced in a study of T-cell memory formation after mild COVID-19. Each CDR3 protein is one row after TCRdb ran MiXCR on the 5' RACE reads. Of about 560,000 distinct CDR3 sequences listed, under 20% are singletons. Source material: PBMCs or a T cell subset sorted from them (not recorded which). These receptor sequences come from an adult woman who had mild COVID-19 (a few samples of this study predate the infection). Cell type and time point are not known.

V usage is TRBV10-3 and J usage is TRBJ1-1; D is unresolved. The germline V gene encodes CDR1 ENHRY and CDR2 SYGVKD. The V and J ends lost 4 bases and 3 bases respectively, with 9 bases between them. This CDR3 has 13 residues. CDR3 sequence (DNA): TGTGCCATCAGTGGTGACCGCTACACTGAAGCTTTCTTT. It is translated as CAISGDRYTEAFF.

This clonotype has a count of ten or more. The J gene is TRBJ1-6, the V gene TRBV20-1; D possibly corresponds to TRBD1 (5 bases). CDR3 size: 14 residues. CDR1 and CDR2 from the germline V gene are DFQATT and SNEGSKA (reference sequence). V was clipped by 3 bases and J by 10 bases, with 16 bases between them. The CDR3 protein is CSASEAGKESPLHF. The CDR3 coding sequence is TGCAGTGCTAGCGAGGCAGGGAAAGAATCACCCCTCCACTTT.

The V and J genes are TRBV18 and TRBJ1-2; 12 nucleotides match TRBD1. Germline-derived CDR1 and CDR2 are KGHSH and LQKENI. The CDR3 loop spans 16 amino acids. V shed 5 bases and J 5 bases; nucleotides not matched to a gene: 9. CDR3 loop: CASSNPGTGGAYGYTF. The CDR3 nucleotides are TGTGCCAGCTCAAACCCCGGGACAGGGGGCGCGTATGGCTACACCTTC.

The chain couples TRBV7-2 to TRBJ2-1; TRBD2 might be the D (5 bases). Germline loops: CDR1 SGHTA, CDR2 FQGNSA. The CDR3 spans 14 residues. V lost 1 base and J lost 4, with 8 bases in between. In DNA, the CDR3 is TGTGCCAGCAGCTTAGAGACTACTTACAATGAGCAGTTCTTC. It is translated as CASSLETTYNEQFF. The full variable domain, in which reference TRBV7-2 and TRBJ2-1 provide the parts outside the CDR3, is GAGVSQSPSNKVTEKGKDVELRCDPISGHTALYWYRQSLGQGLEFLIYFQGNSAPDKSGLPSDRFSAERTGGSVSTLTIQRTQQEDSAVYLCASSLETTYNEQFFGPGTRLTVL.

The genes are TRBV20-1 and TRBJ1-2, with TRBD1 matching over 7 bases. The V gene's germline CDR1 is DFQATT and CDR2 SNEGSKA (reference sequence). J was trimmed by 1 base and V by 6 bases; bases with no gene match: 8. The CDR3 has 14 amino acids. The CDR3 loop is CSASGTDFNYGYTF. The CDR3 bases are TGCAGTGCCTCCGGGACAGATTTTAACTATGGCTACACCTTC.

V gene TRBV27 combines with J gene TRBJ2-2; TRBD1 matches 12 bases. There are 16 residues in the CDR3. In germline, CDR1 is MNHEY, CDR2 SMNVEV (reference sequence). The V segment lost 5 bases and the J segment 6 bases; nucleotides outside the gene matches: 7. DNA for the CDR3: TGTGCCAGCAGTGCGATGGGACAGGGGGCTGCCGGGGAGCTGTTTTTT. It encodes CASSAMGQGAAGELFF.

This clonotype was found many times. V and J are TRBV5-1 and TRBJ2-7; 9 bases agree with TRBD1. The CDR3 loop spans 16 amino acids. The germline V gene has CDR1 SGHRS and CDR2 YFSETQ. V shed 2 bases, J shed 0 bases, and the junction held 6 bases outside the gene matches. CDR3 coding DNA: TGCGCCAGCAGCTTCTCTTGGGACAGGGTCTCCTACGAGCAGTACTTC. Translating gives CASSFSWDRVSYEQYF.

For this clonotype: The junction differs from germline at one of its ends, possibly a read error. Here the CDR3 DNA reads TGTGCCAGCAGTTTGGGCCAGGGGGAGGTCACTGAAGCTTTCTTT. Amino acid sequence: CASSLGQGEVTEAFF. The chain links TRBV5-5 to TRBJ1-1, with 7 nucleotides matching TRBD1. The CDR3 is 15 amino acids. Per germline, CDR1 SGHKS and CDR2 YYEKEE (reference sequence).

This clonotype was observed a single time. The rearrangement links TRBV29-1 to TRBJ1-4; 10 nucleotides align to TRBD1. V shed 5 bases, J shed 6 bases, and the junction held 3 bases outside the gene matches. This CDR3 contains 13 residues. Germline assignment: CDR1 SQVTM and CDR2 ANQGSEA. The CDR3 nucleotides read TGCAGCGTTCCGGGACAGGGGTATGAAAAACTGTTTTTT. Its translation is CSVPGQGYEKLFF.

This clonotype was seen only a few times. The rearrangement uses TRBV5-1 and TRBJ2-7; D not certain. Germline-derived CDR1 and CDR2 are SGHRS and YFSETQ. The CDR3 spans 14 residues. With 7 bases removed from V and 0 bases from J, the gap between germline ends came to 14 bases. The CDR3 is CASGSPGISYEQYF. CDR3 DNA: TGCGCCAGCGGTTCCCCGGGTATCTCCTACGAGCAGTACTTC.

The genes are TRBV5-8 and TRBJ2-7; weak D call: TRBD2 (6 bases). Germline V gene sequence: CDR1 SGHTS, CDR2 YDEGEE. Trimming pared 0 bases from V and 2 bases from J, leaving 15 bases between. The CDR3 length is 16 residues. CDR3 sequence: CASSLAALADPYEQYF. CDR3 DNA: TGTGCCAGCAGCTTGGCGGCGTTAGCGGACCCCTACGAGCAGTACTTC.

This sequence joins TRBV18 and TRBJ1-5; D remains ambiguous. Trimming removed 0 bases from V and 0 bases from J, with 3 bases in between. This CDR3 comprises 14 residues. Germline V lookup: CDR1 KGHSH, CDR2 LQKENI. This CDR3 is CASSPPHSNQPQHF. The CDR3 DNA reads TGTGCCAGCTCACCACCACATAGCAATCAGCCCCAGCATTTT.

V usage is TRBV15 and J usage is TRBJ1-2, with D perhaps matching TRBD1 (6 bases). Trimming shortened V by 5 bases and J by 4 bases, and 20 bases separated the two germline ends. The CDR3 is 16 residues long. Germline CDR1 LNHNV, CDR2 YYDKDF (reference sequence). The CDR3 sequence: CATSWATGILFYGYTF. Written as DNA, the CDR3 is TGTGCCACCAGCTGGGCTACAGGGATTTTGTTCTATGGCTACACCTTC.

The V and J genes are TRBV10-3 and TRBJ2-7, with D possibly TRBD2 on 6 matching bases. V lost 3 bases, J lost 2 bases, and 14 bases lay in between. CDR1 and CDR2 from the germline V gene are ENHRY and SYGVKD. This CDR3 spans 15 amino acids. This CDR3 reads CAISDPGGEPYEQYF. In nucleotides, the CDR3 is TGTGCCATCAGTGACCCCGGGGGAGAGCCCTACGAGCAGTACTTC.

This clonotype occurred a few times. The chain links TRBV5-1 to TRBJ1-1; 9 nucleotides agree with TRBD1. CDR1 is SGHRS and CDR2 is YFSETQ in the germline V gene. This CDR3 comprises 13 residues. J lost 1 base, V lost 6 bases, and 1 base had no gene match. In nucleotides, the CDR3 is TGCGCCAGCAAGGGACAGGGGAACACTGAAGCTTTCTTT. This translates into CASKGQGNTEAFF.

This chain links TRBV6-1 with TRBJ2-7; D is perhaps TRBD1 (7 bases). Trimming shortened V by 7 bases and J by 4 bases, and 17 bases separated the two germline ends. CDR3 length equals 14 residues. Germline V gene data show CDR1 as MNHNS and CDR2 as SASEGT. In nucleotides, the CDR3 is TGTGCCAGCAAGAAGCAGACAGGGAGGTACGAGCAGTACTTC. This encodes CASKKQTGRYEQYF.

The chain joins TRBV27 to TRBJ2-7; maybe TRBD1 (5 bases). The CDR3 has 13 amino acids. Trimming shortened V by 3 bases and J by 6 bases, and 12 bases separated the two germline ends. Per the germline V gene, CDR1 is MNHEY and CDR2 is SMNVEV (reference sequence). CDR3 sequence reads: CASSFAGFVEQYF. CDR3 in DNA: TGTGCCAGCAGTTTTGCAGGGTTTGTCGAGCAGTACTTC.

Notes on this clonotype: Compared with germline, one end of the junction differs, possibly owing to a read error. The chain uses TRBV7-7 and TRBJ1-1, with TRBD1 matching over 8 bases. CDR1 and CDR2 from the germline V gene are SSHAT and FNYEAQ (reference sequence). This CDR3 contains 14 residues. As DNA, the CDR3 is TGTGCTAGCAACATGGACAGGGCGGTCACTGAAGCTTTCTTT. Its protein is CASNMDRAVTEAFF. Full variable domain (outside the CDR3, taken from reference TRBV7-7 and TRBJ1-1): GAGVSQSPRYKVTKRGQDVTLRCDPISSHATLYWYQQALGQGPEFLTYFNYEAQPDKSGLPSDRFSAERPEGSISTLTIQRTEQRDSAMYRCASNMDRAVTEAFFGQGTRLTVV.

The chain uses TRBV7-2 and TRBJ2-7; 9 bases align to TRBD1. In germline, CDR1 is SGHTA, CDR2 FQGNSA. The CDR3 is made up of 17 amino acids. Unmatched junction bases numbered 14, after V lost 2 bases and J lost 6 bases. Here the CDR3 reads CASSLNLGQGSRREQYF. The CDR3 DNA reads as TGTGCCAGCAGCTTAAATTTGGGACAGGGATCTCGTCGCGAGCAGTACTTC.

This clonotype was counted only a few times. V usage is TRBV29-1 and J usage is TRBJ2-5; 9 positions match TRBD1. Trimming at V came to 8 bases and at J to 4 bases, leaving 17 bases not matched to a gene. The CDR3 is 16 residues long. Germline V gene sequence: CDR1 SQVTM, CDR2 ANQGSEA. The CDR3 nucleotides are TGCAGCCTCTACGGGGGATACAGGGGGCGCGTAGAGACCCAGTACTTC. As protein: CSLYGGYRGRVETQYF.

This chain links TRBV5-1 with TRBJ2-7, with TRBD2 matching over 10 bases. Trimming at V came to 1 base and at J to 5 bases, leaving 3 bases not matched to a gene. CDR1 is SGHRS and CDR2 is YFSETQ in the germline V gene. The CDR3 runs 14 residues. DNA for the CDR3: TGCGCCAGCAGCTTGTCCAGCGGGGGGGACGAGCAGTACTTC. It translates to CASSLSSGGDEQYF.

In this sample, this clonotype turned up many times. The chain joins TRBV29-1 to TRBJ2-7; possible D gene TRBD1, 6 bases. Germline CDR1 is SQVTM and CDR2 is ANQGSEA. The CDR3 has 11 amino acids. The V and J ends lost 4 bases and 2 bases respectively, with 6 bases between them. CDR3 bases: TGCAGCGTTGGACAGGCCTACGAGCAGTACTTC. Encoded protein: CSVGQAYEQYF.

Only a few counts were recorded for this clonotype. This chain uses TRBV5-1 with TRBJ1-2, with D maybe TRBD1 (6 bases). Germline V gene sequence: CDR1 SGHRS, CDR2 YFSETQ. Trimming removed 0 bases from V and 5 bases from J, with 11 bases in between. The CDR3 has 14 residues. CDR3 sequence: CASSLAPGAYGYTF. The CDR3 DNA follows: TGCGCCAGCAGCTTGGCCCCGGGGGCGTATGGCTACACCTTC.

V and J are TRBV9 and TRBJ2-1; TRBD2 might be the D (6 bases). CDR1 and CDR2 (germline): SGDLS, YYNGEE. CDR3 length: 13 amino acids. V lost 5 bases, J lost 6 bases, and 12 bases lay in between. The CDR3 here is CASRGGTGNEQFF. Written as DNA, the CDR3 is TGTGCCAGCAGGGGCGGGACGGGCAATGAGCAGTTCTTC.

The chain joins TRBV7-6 to TRBJ2-7; TRBD2 agrees at 13 bases. CDR3 length equals 16 residues. V trimming: 5 bases; J trimming: 3 bases; junction bases outside the gene matches: 7. The germline V gene has CDR1 SGHVS and CDR2 FNYEAQ. CDR3 amino acids: CASSQGTSGDSYEQYF. Written as DNA, the CDR3 is TGTGCCAGCAGCCAGGGGACTAGCGGGGATAGCTACGAGCAGTACTTC.

This clonotype was counted a few times. The chain links TRBV9 to TRBJ2-1; no firm D call. V lost 0 bases to trimming and J lost 8 bases, with 3 bases between them. The CDR3 totals 11 residues. Germline V gives CDR1 SGDLS, CDR2 YYNGEE. The CDR3 here is CASSVGDEQFF. The CDR3 DNA is TGTGCCAGCAGCGTAGGAGATGAGCAGTTCTTC.